This T cell receptor (beta chain) appears in the sequencing data of a study of shared clonotypes between healthy human individuals. As for the study in general: The donors, a couple of women and three men, were aged 18 to 49.

As regards this clone: What it binds is unknown. A read error may account for a junction end that differs from germline.

General study results and limits: It was observed that 5% to 6.5% of naive CD4 clonotypes were shared across several donors. What rarefaction showed was incomplete sorted-subset sequencing despite large depth.

The study separated CD4+ cells into CD45RA+ naive and CD45RA-negative memory subsets. Assay: immunoSEQ multiplex PCR; the TCRdb copy retains only in-frame clones and omits some. Here the sample spans about 980,000 clones, approximately 76% being singletons. The sequencing sample was made of memory CD4+ T cells sorted from blood. As to subset: CD45RA-negative fraction. The sequence was collected from a man younger than 30 in good health.

CDR3: CTSSLGDRVKGNEQFF. CDR3 DNA: TGTACCAGCAGTTTAGGGGACAGGGTGAAGGGCAATGAGCAGTTCTTC. This chain uses TRBV28 with TRBJ2-1; the match to TRBD1 covers 9 bases. Germline CDR1 reads MDHEN; CDR2 reads SYDVKM. The CDR3 extends over 16 amino acids.